These T cell receptor beta chains were read from a single sample in a study of Ad26.COV2.S vaccination and SARS-CoV-2 variants. Some clones are missing from TCRdb's copy, which holds only in-frame ones; the method was immunoSEQ multiplex PCR. The data contain about 370,000 clones, 89% of them singletons. The source was peripheral blood, collected in a trial of Ad26.COV2.S vaccine versus placebo. These TCRs come from a person aged 18-65 years who received the Ad26.COV2.S COVID-19 vaccine or a placebo. Both conserved end residues are part of each CDR3. The D gene is left open where the match is weak. Clone size is given for some rows only: seen once, a few or many times, or a class if the clone is expanded.

CDR3 length	V gene	J gene	clone size	D gene	CDR3 protein	CDR3 DNA
16	TRBV7-2	TRBJ2-1	.	TRBD2	CASSLVSSGRSREQFF	TGTGCCAGCAGCTTAGTAAGTAGCGGGAGATCGCGTGAGCAGTTCTTC
15	TRBV9	TRBJ2-3	.	.	CASSLGITRTDTQYF	TGTGCCAGCAGTTTAGGGATTACCAGGACAGATACGCAGTATTTT
16	TRBV6-1	TRBJ2-4	.	.	CASSDSASAIKNIQYF	TGTGCCAGCAGTGATTCTGCTAGCGCGATCAAAAACATTCAGTACTTC
15	TRBV5-4	TRBJ2-5	.	TRBD2	CASSSTSGSSETQYF	TGTGCCAGCAGCTCGACTAGCGGGAGTTCCGAGACCCAGTACTTC
15	TRBV7-9	TRBJ1-6	.	.	CASSSRDGYNSPLHF	TGTGCCAGCAGCTCCCGGGACGGCTATAATTCACCCCTCCACTTT
15	TRBV6-5	TRBJ1-4	.	TRBD1	CASSRGRQGNEKLFF	TGTGCCAGCAGCCGGGGCCGACAGGGGAATGAAAAACTGTTTTTT
15	TRBV28	TRBJ2-7	once	TRBD1	CASRPVGTGQDEQYF	TGTGCCAGCAGACCCGTAGGGACAGGGCAGGACGAGCAGTACTTC
16	TRBV27	TRBJ2-3	.	TRBD1	CASSRPGTGWTDTQYF	TGTGCCAGCAGTAGACCCGGGACAGGGTGGACAGATACGCAGTATTTT
15	TRBV18	TRBJ1-5	.	.	CASSPTDTQGQPQHF	TGTGCCAGCTCACCAACGGACACCCAGGGTCAGCCCCAGCATTTT
12	TRBV30	TRBJ2-1	.	.	CAWSPWGGEQFF	TGTGCCTGGAGCCCTTGGGGTGGTGAGCAGTTCTTC
14	TRBV7-9	TRBJ1-6	few	TRBD1	CASSGDRAGSPLHF	TGTGCCAGCAGCGGAGACAGGGCCGGCTCACCCCTCCACTTT
11	TRBV6-5	TRBJ2-5	.	.	CASRMVETQYF	TGTGCCAGCCGAATGGTGGAGACCCAGTACTTC
14	TRBV6-2/TRBV6-3	TRBJ1-2	.	.	CASSYPEVNYGYTF	TGTGCCAGCAGTTACCCTGAAGTTAACTATGGCTACACCTTC
17	TRBV5-6	TRBJ2-4	.	.	CASSLGSAGLAKNIQYF	TGTGCCAGCAGCTTGGGTTCCGCTGGATTAGCCAAAAACATTCAGTACTTC
14	TRBV18	TRBJ2-7	once	TRBD1	CASVRDRGSGEQYF	TGTGCCAGCGTCCGGGACAGGGGTTCTGGCGAGCAGTACTTC
15	TRBV5-6	TRBJ1-5	.	.	CASSLFGVSSQPQHF	TGTGCCAGCAGCTTGTTCGGGGTGAGCAGCCAGCCCCAGCATTTT
15	TRBV19	TRBJ1-2	.	TRBD1	CASSTGQGANYGYTF	TGTGCCAGTAGTACCGGACAGGGGGCGAACTATGGCTACACCTTC
16	TRBV7-2	TRBJ2-2	once	TRBD1	CASSLATGGFNGELFF	TGTGCCAGCAGCTTAGCAACAGGGGGCTTCAACGGGGAGCTGTTTTTT
16	TRBV5-4	TRBJ2-3	.	.	CASSFEGARGTDTQYF	TGTGCCAGCAGCTTTGAAGGGGCGCGCGGCACAGATACGCAGTATTTT
13	TRBV7-2	TRBJ1-6	.	.	CASSLEGNSPLHF	TGTGCCAGCAGCTTAGAAGGGAATTCACCCCTCCACTTT
12	TRBV14	TRBJ2-7	.	TRBD1	CASSRDSTEQYF	TGTGCCAGCAGCCGGGACAGCACCGAGCAGTACTTC
14	TRBV30	TRBJ2-5	.	TRBD2	CAWSVLGLEETQYF	TGTGCCTGGAGTGTACTCGGACTAGAAGAGACCCAGTACTTC
16	TRBV10-1	TRBJ2-7	.	.	CASSALHRPYCYEQYF	TGCGCCAGCAGCGCACTACACAGACCTTATTGTTACGAGCAGTACTTC
15	TRBV5-1	TRBJ1-2	.	TRBD1	CASSLQGAHGYGYTF	TGCGCCAGCAGCCTACAGGGGGCCCATGGCTATGGCTACACCTTC
13	TRBV28	TRBJ2-1	.	.	CATKGESYNEQFF	TGTGCCACCAAGGGGGAGTCCTACAATGAGCAGTTCTTC
12	TRBV6-6	TRBJ1-3	once	.	CASSHGPNTIYF	TGTGCCAGCAGTCACGGCCCAAACACCATATATTTT
16	TRBV7-9	TRBJ1-1	once	TRBD1	CASSFPRTGGNTEAFF	TGTGCCAGCAGCTTTCCCCGGACAGGGGGAAACACTGAAGCTTTCTTT
14	TRBV30	TRBJ1-6	few	.	CAWRQGRSYGPLHF	TGTGCCTGGAGACAGGGCCGGAGTTATGGACCCCTCCACTTT
16	TRBV9	TRBJ2-1	.	.	CASSVATRGVGGEQFF	TGTGCCAGCAGCGTAGCTACCCGCGGGGTAGGCGGTGAGCAGTTCTTC
14	TRBV18	TRBJ1-2	.	.	CASVKDRANYGYTF	TGTGCCAGCGTGAAGGACAGAGCTAACTATGGCTACACCTTC
13	TRBV5-1	TRBJ1-6	.	TRBD1	CASRGQGNSPLHF	TGCGCCAGCAGGGGACAGGGTAATTCACCCCTCCACTTT
16	TRBV3-1/TRBV3-2	TRBJ2-7	.	TRBD1	CASSQDRGGVTYEQYF	TGTGCCAGCAGCCAAGATCGAGGGGGCGTAACCTACGAGCAGTACTTC
11	TRBV5-1	TRBJ2-1	.	.	CASAKANEQFF	TGCGCCAGCGCAAAGGCCAATGAGCAGTTCTTC
13	TRBV19	TRBJ2-3	.	.	CASSIQGADTQYF	TGTGCCAGTAGTATCCAGGGAGCAGATACGCAGTATTTT
14	TRBV18	TRBJ1-1	.	.	CASSPQLLNTEAFF	TGTGCCAGCTCACCACAGCTATTGAACACTGAAGCTTTCTTT
14	TRBV10-3	TRBJ2-7	.	TRBD1	CAISESKGQGVQYF	TGTGCCATCAGTGAGTCTAAGGGACAGGGGGTGCAGTACTTC
14	TRBV19	TRBJ2-3	.	.	CASSIGLSTDTQYF	TGTGCCAGTAGTATTGGGTTGAGCACAGATACGCAGTATTTT
15	TRBV28	TRBJ1-3	.	TRBD1	CASSWGQGALNTIYF	TGTGCCAGCAGTTGGGGGCAGGGGGCACTAAACACCATATATTTT
17	TRBV28	TRBJ2-6	.	.	CASSLSLGGPGANVLTF	TGTGCCAGCAGTTTATCTCTGGGGGGCCCTGGGGCCAACGTCCTGACTTTC
12	TRBV5-6	TRBJ2-7	.	.	CASSFVTYEQYF	TGTGCCAGCAGCTTCGTGACCTACGAGCAGTACTTC
14	TRBV6-5	TRBJ2-7	.	.	CASSRGVGSYEQYF	TGTGCCAGCAGTAGGGGAGTGGGCTCCTACGAGCAGTACTTC
14	TRBV29-1	TRBJ2-1	.	TRBD2	CSVAGLAGYNEQFF	TGCAGCGTTGCCGGGCTAGCGGGGTACAATGAGCAGTTCTTC
14	TRBV24-1	TRBJ2-1	.	.	CATSDFSRYNEQFF	TGTGCCACCAGTGATTTCTCCCGGTACAATGAGCAGTTCTTC
15	TRBV15	TRBJ2-1	.	.	CATSSRTAEYNEQFF	TGTGCCACCAGCAGTAGGACAGCAGAATACAATGAGCAGTTCTTC
16	TRBV28	TRBJ2-2	.	.	CASSSPPTRRGGELFF	TGTGCCAGCAGTTCCCCCCCGACTAGGAGAGGCGGGGAGCTGTTTTTT
15	TRBV18	TRBJ2-7	.	.	CASSNTGHLPYEQYF	TGTGCCAGCTCGAACACAGGGCACCTCCCCTACGAGCAGTACTTC
17	TRBV19	TRBJ2-3	.	TRBD2	CASSIPPGTSGTDTQYF	TGTGCCAGTAGTATCCCCCCCGGGACTAGCGGCACAGATACGCAGTATTTT
13	TRBV6-6	TRBJ2-2	.	.	CASSYSITGELFF	TGTGCCAGCAGTTACTCGATCACCGGGGAGCTGTTTTTT
13	TRBV14	TRBJ1-1	once	.	CASSTQGPTEAFF	TGTGCCAGCAGCACGCAGGGACCCACTGAAGCTTTCTTT
14	TRBV5-1	TRBJ1-2	.	.	CASSLTSANYGYTF	TGCGCCAGCAGCTTGACGAGCGCTAACTATGGCTACACCTTC
15	TRBV27	TRBJ2-5	.	.	CASSLNSGSGETQYF	TGTGCCAGCAGTTTAAATTCCGGGTCGGGGGAGACCCAGTACTTC
15	TRBV2	TRBJ2-7	.	TRBD2	CASSWGLAGGREQYF	TGTGCCAGCTCCTGGGGACTAGCGGGAGGACGCGAGCAGTACTTC
12	TRBV5-1	TRBJ2-5	.	.	CASSGPQETQYF	TGCGCCAGCAGCGGTCCTCAAGAGACCCAGTACTTC
14	TRBV11-2	TRBJ2-1	.	.	CASSSAGSYNEQFF	TGTGCCAGCAGCTCCGCCGGCTCCTACAATGAGCAGTTCTTC